These T cell receptor beta chains were read from a single sample in a study of blood T cell repertoires in COVID-19. The table came from immunoSEQ multiplex PCR; TCRdb's copy has only in-frame clones and leaves some out. The sample holds some 150,000 clones, roughly 86% seen once. The sample comprised peripheral blood. The receptors come from a woman between 50 and 59 years old with acute or convalescent COVID-19. CDR3s include the opening cysteine and the closing phenylalanine or tryptophan. D genes are given only for firm matches. Size tells how often a clone was seen (once, few, many) or the class of an expanded clone, and some rows leave it out.

abundance,j_gene,d_gene,v_gene,CDR3nt,CDR3aa
.,TRBJ1-1,TRBD1,TRBV18,TGTGCCAGCTCACCAACTACAGGGGTGAAGACTGAAGCTTTCTTT,CASSPTTGVKTEAFF
once,TRBJ2-5,TRBD2,TRBV19,TGTGCCAGTAGTACAATAGCGGGGGGGAGAGAGACCCAGTACTTC,CASSTIAGGRETQYF
.,TRBJ2-3,TRBD2,TRBV9,TGTGCCAGCAGCGTAGTAGCAGCGGGAGGATCAGATACGCAGTATTTT,CASSVVAAGGSDTQYF
.,TRBJ2-3,.,TRBV7-3,TGTGCCAGCAGCTTAGCAGGGGCTAGCACAGATACGCAGTATTTT,CASSLAGASTDTQYF
.,TRBJ2-5,.,TRBV2,TGTGCCAGCAGTGAAGGCAGGGTATATGAGACCCAGTACTTC,CASSEGRVYETQYF
.,TRBJ1-5,.,TRBV2,TGTGCCAGCAGTGGGAGGACAGCGACCAATCAGCCCCAGCATTTT,CASSGRTATNQPQHF
once,TRBJ2-1,TRBD2,TRBV5-1,TGCGCCAGCAGCTTGGCCGCGTATCTAGCGGGGGGGTACAATGAGCAGTTCTTC,CASSLAAYLAGGYNEQFF
.,TRBJ1-2,TRBD1,TRBV4-3,TGCGCCAGCAGCCAAGACGGGACAGCTAACTATGGCTACACCTTC,CASSQDGTANYGYTF
.,TRBJ1-5,.,TRBV6-1,TGTGCCAGCAGTGAAGGCAGGAGCAATCAGCCCCAGCATTTT,CASSEGRSNQPQHF
.,TRBJ2-3,.,TRBV7-2,TGTGCCAGCAGCCAAAACATGGAGGGAGATACGCAGTATTTT,CASSQNMEGDTQYF
.,TRBJ1-1,.,TRBV29-1,TGCAGCGTTGTCCGGGACACCCCGAGGAACACTGAAGCTTTCTTT,CSVVRDTPRNTEAFF
once,TRBJ1-6,TRBD1,TRBV7-9,TGTGCCAGCAGCTTAGCGGACAGGGAAAAAACACCCCTCCACTTT,CASSLADREKTPLHF
few,TRBJ2-2,.,TRBV6-2/TRBV6-3,TGTGCCAGCAGTGGAGGATCGAACACCGGGGAGCTGTTTTTT,CASSGGSNTGELFF
.,TRBJ1-1,TRBD1,TRBV19,TGTGCCAGTAGCCCTACAGGGGTCACTGAAGCTTTCTTT,CASSPTGVTEAFF
.,TRBJ2-3,.,TRBV6-2/TRBV6-3,TGTGCCAGCAGTCAGAGTAGCGAAGGCACAGATACGCAGTATTTT,CASSQSSEGTDTQYF
.,TRBJ1-5,.,TRBV6-5,TGTGCCAGCAGTTATGAGGTGGGCAATCAGCCCCAGCATTTT,CASSYEVGNQPQHF
.,TRBJ1-1,.,TRBV7-8,TGTGCCAGCAGCCTGACAGGGAACACTGAAGCTTTCTTT,CASSLTGNTEAFF
.,TRBJ1-1,.,TRBV12-3/TRBV12-4,TGTGCCAGCAGTCCGACAGGGAACACTGAAGCTTTCTTT,CASSPTGNTEAFF
once,TRBJ2-1,.,TRBV4-2,TGTGCCAGCAGCAAGGCGGGACAGCCCAATGAGCAGTTCTTC,CASSKAGQPNEQFF
.,TRBJ1-5,.,TRBV6-1,TGTGCCAGCAGTGAAGGCTATAGCAATCAGCCCCAGCATTTT,CASSEGYSNQPQHF
.,TRBJ1-1,.,TRBV11-2,TGTGCCAGCAGCTTAGAGGCCCACAGGGTCGCTTTCTTT,CASSLEAHRVAFF
.,TRBJ1-5,.,TRBV19,TGTGCCAGTAGTCCCGGTGGAGGTGGCCAGCCCCAGCATTTT,CASSPGGGGQPQHF
.,TRBJ2-1,.,TRBV15,TGTGCCACCGGGAGTTACAATGAGCAGTTCTTC,CATGSYNEQFF
.,TRBJ2-4,.,TRBV13,TGTGCCAGCAGCTTGGACGGCCTCGGGGAAAGAAACATTCAGTACTTC,CASSLDGLGERNIQYF
.,TRBJ2-3,.,TRBV24-1,TGTGCCACCAGTGATAGACAGGTGGATACGCAGTATTTT,CATSDRQVDTQYF
.,TRBJ2-7,TRBD2,TRBV11-2,TGTGCCAGCAGCTTACGTAGGACTAGCGGGGAAAACTACGAGCAGTACTTC,CASSLRRTSGENYEQYF
.,TRBJ2-1,.,TRBV5-1,TGCGCCAGCAGAGTGGCGGTCTCCTACAATGAGCAGTTCTTC,CASRVAVSYNEQFF
.,TRBJ1-2,.,TRBV7-8,TGTGCCAGCAGCCCTCGGACAGCAAGAAGCGGCTACACCTTC,CASSPRTARSGYTF
.,TRBJ2-5,TRBD2,TRBV14,TGTGCCAGCAGCCAGGGACTAGCGGTGTTCCAAGAGACCCAGTACTTC,CASSQGLAVFQETQYF